Listed below are T cell receptor beta chains from one sample, sequenced in a study of cytomegalovirus exposure and HLA in healthy donors. Using immunoSEQ multiplex PCR, the repertoire was profiled, and TCRdb retains in-frame clones only, with some absent. Of tens of thousands of clones listed, about four fifths are singletons. The sample taken for sequencing was PBMCs. Receptors were obtained from a young woman in good health and CMV-seropositive. Each CDR3 is given without its conserved first and last residue. Fields, in order: V gene, J gene, CDR3 protein.

TRBV10-3	TRBJ2-7	AIKGLFYEQY
TRBV28	TRBJ2-5	ASNPAAQETQY
TRBV6-1	TRBJ2-7	ASGEDWDRPYEQY
TRBV19	TRBJ2-7	ASSPGSVHEQY
TRBV28	TRBJ2-7	ASSPGTASSYEQY
TRBV28	TRBJ1-5	ASKQGINQPQH
TRBV9	TRBJ1-5	ASSVTPSNQPQH
TRBV4-2	TRBJ1-5	ASSQGQGTGNQPQH
TRBV27	TRBJ2-1	ASSGTSGYNEQF
TRBV28	TRBJ2-1	ASSLSAGDYNEQF
TRBV15	TRBJ1-1	ATSTRLANTEAF
TRBV5-8	TRBJ2-7	ASSMGQTYEQY
TRBV10-1	TRBJ2-3	ASSESSTAGDTQY
TRBV6-4	TRBJ2-3	ASSDSSEGGDTDTQY
TRBV7-9	TRBJ2-7	ASSPRAKGAYEQY
TRBV5-6	TRBJ1-3	ASSLGPVSGNTIY
TRBV7-8	NA	ASSLRPRGYEQY
TRBV18	TRBJ2-1	ASSPDLDNEQF
TRBV5-1	TRBJ1-4	ASSPGQLNEKLF
TRBV6-1	TRBJ1-1	ASGGQGRNTEAF
TRBV12-5	TRBJ2-7	ASGHDRGTYEQY
TRBV4-1	TRBJ1-4	ASSQARNEKLF
TRBV2	TRBJ1-6	ASSENWWVYGNSPLH
TRBV28	TRBJ2-7	ASSSYLPGLAGDEQY
TRBV7-8	TRBJ2-1	ASSRGEGAGGGHEQF
TRBV7-8	TRBJ2-3	ASSFQGAVSTDTQY
TRBV2	TRBJ2-1	ASSEESIQF
TRBV7-9	TRBJ2-7	ASSLVGGGGDEQY
TRBV5-6	TRBJ1-4	ASSLSGTGVMKLF
TRBV7-8	TRBJ1-1	ASSLVRSGAF
TRBV30	TRBJ2-7	AWSAHRNYEQY
TRBV5-1	TRBJ1-1	ASSLLGGSTPDPAF
TRBV10-3	TRBJ2-3	ATQGQGSDTQY
TRBV28	TRBJ1-2	ASSTPAARWGYT
TRBV7-9	TRBJ2-1	ASSPRQTYNEQF
TRBV28	TRBJ1-2	ASSSNRDYYGYT
TRBV25-1	TRBJ2-3	ASSGGTGGHTDTQY
TRBV2	TRBJ1-5	ASRAGNNQPQH
TRBV7-9	TRBJ1-3	ASSLQGGSGNTIY
TRBV7-8	TRBJ1-1	ASSLDRKMKAF
TRBV6-6	TRBJ2-5	ASSGPGTPQETQY
TRBV6-4	TRBJ2-7	ASGHNRAQYYEQY
TRBV5-1	TRBJ1-4	VSSLDGQGGEKLF
TRBV19	TRBJ1-2	ASSSTLGGQGAGGYT
TRBV2	TRBJ2-7	ARGRWTGGRNEQY
TRBV5-1	TRBJ2-1	ASSETGQGADEQF
TRBV1	TRBJ2-7	TSSQPSGTSGGAAIYEQY
TRBV21-1	TRBJ2-1	ASTKSGRSSYNEQF
TRBV4-1	TRBJ2-1	ASSYLDWNNEQF
TRBV7-9	TRBJ2-7	ASSYPVSYEQY